A selection of T cell receptor beta chains follows, all from one sample in a study of T cells in Graves' hyperthyroidism and ophthalmopathy. MiXCR, run by TCRdb on the multiplex PCR reads, gives a single entry per CDR3 protein. This sample yields under 450,000 distinct CDR3 sequences, of which about a sixth are seen a single time; around 7.3% belongs to the top ten. Sequencing was performed on blood. Receptor source: a woman younger than 35 with Graves' hyperthyroidism. CDR3s include the opening cysteine and the closing phenylalanine or tryptophan. D genes are given only for firm matches. Expanded clones are given a class, and other clones once, few, many or no size at all.

J	size	D	V	CDR3	DNA
TRBJ2-2	.	.	TRBV19	CASSTSWGDMDTGELFF	TGTGCCAGTAGTACCAGCTGGGGGGATATGGACACCGGGGAGCTGTTTTTT
TRBJ2-7	many	TRBD2	TRBV5-1	CASSLVSSGGEQYF	TGCGCCAGCAGCTTGGTGAGTAGCGGGGGAGAGCAGTACTTC
TRBJ1-3	many	.	TRBV7-2	CASSLTAGHSGNTIYF	TGTGCCAGCAGCTTAACCGCAGGACACTCTGGAAACACCATATATTTT
TRBJ2-7	.	.	TRBV28	CASSFSLAGLTYEQYF	TGTGCCAGCAGTTTCTCTTTGGCAGGCCTGACCTACGAGCAGTACTTC
TRBJ1-6	.	TRBD1	TRBV20-1	CSASHTAGGSYNSPLHF	TGCAGTGCTAGCCACACCGCAGGGGGCTCCTATAATTCACCCCTCCACTTT
TRBJ1-5	many	.	TRBV20-1	CSAPTPGRDPVVQPQHF	TGCAGTGCTCCGACCCCGGGACGGGATCCGGTAGTCCAGCCCCAGCATTTT
TRBJ1-4	.	.	TRBV9	CASSPNPGRDEKLFF	TGTGCCAGCAGCCCTAACCCGGGGCGGGATGAAAAACTGTTTTTT
TRBJ2-7	many	.	TRBV7-8	CASSLWVGAPPYEQYF	TGTGCCAGCAGCTTATGGGTCGGGGCGCCCCCCTACGAGCAGTACTTC
TRBJ1-6	.	TRBD1	TRBV20-1	CSARAAGSGQENSPLHF	TGCAGTGCTAGAGCCGCGGGATCGGGACAGGAAAATTCACCCCTCCACTTT
TRBJ1-2	.	.	TRBV5-5	CASSLAPGPRVGYTF	TGTGCCAGCAGCTTGGCCCCGGGGCCGAGGGTTGGCTACACCTTC
TRBJ1-2	many	TRBD1	TRBV28	CASSSDRDGGYTF	TGTGCCAGCAGTTCGGACAGGGACGGTGGCTACACCTTC
TRBJ1-2	many	.	TRBV27	CASSLYPPRKTAQDGYTF	TGTGCCAGCAGTTTATACCCCCCCCGCAAGACGGCCCAGGATGGCTACACCTTC
TRBJ2-1	.	.	TRBV3-1	CASSHEGEQFF	TGTGCCAGCAGCCACGAAGGTGAGCAGTTCTTC